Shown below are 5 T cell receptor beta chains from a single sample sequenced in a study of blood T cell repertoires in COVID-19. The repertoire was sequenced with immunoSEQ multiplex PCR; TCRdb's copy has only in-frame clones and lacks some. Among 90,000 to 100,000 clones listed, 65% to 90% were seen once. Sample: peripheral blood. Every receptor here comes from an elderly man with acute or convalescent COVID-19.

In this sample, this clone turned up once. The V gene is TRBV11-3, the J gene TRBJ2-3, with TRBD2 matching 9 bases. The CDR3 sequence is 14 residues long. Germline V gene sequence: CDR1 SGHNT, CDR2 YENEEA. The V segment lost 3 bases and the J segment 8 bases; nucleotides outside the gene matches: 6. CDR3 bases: TGTGCCAGCAGCTTCGGGACTAGCCCACGTACGCAGTATTTT. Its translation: CASSFGTSPRTQYF.

In nucleotides, the CDR3 is TGTGCCAGCAGGTGGAGCGGGAGCGCTCTAGATACGCAGTATTTT. This translates into CASRWSGSALDTQYF. The rearrangement links TRBV5-6 to TRBJ2-3; 8 positions agree with TRBD2. The V gene end was trimmed by 5 bases and the J gene end by 5 bases; junction bases not matched to a gene: 10. CDR1 is SGHDT, CDR2 YYEEEE, per germline. The CDR3 is made up of 15 amino acids.

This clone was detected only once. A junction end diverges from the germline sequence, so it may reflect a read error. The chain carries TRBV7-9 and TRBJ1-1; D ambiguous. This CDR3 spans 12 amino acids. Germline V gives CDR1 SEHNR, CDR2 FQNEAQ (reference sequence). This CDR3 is CASSLAYTEAFF. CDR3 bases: TGTGCCAGCAGCTTAGCGTACACCGAAGCTTTCTTT.

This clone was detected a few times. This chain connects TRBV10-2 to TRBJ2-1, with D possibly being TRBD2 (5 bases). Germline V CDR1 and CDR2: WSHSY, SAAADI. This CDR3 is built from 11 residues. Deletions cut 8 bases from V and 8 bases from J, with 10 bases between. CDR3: CASLLGDEQFF. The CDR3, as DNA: TGCGCCAGCTTACTAGGCGATGAGCAGTTCTTC.

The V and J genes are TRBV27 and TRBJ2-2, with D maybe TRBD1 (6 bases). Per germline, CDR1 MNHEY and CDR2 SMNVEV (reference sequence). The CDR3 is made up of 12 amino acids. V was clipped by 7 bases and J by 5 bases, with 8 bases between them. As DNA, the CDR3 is TGTGCCAGCAATAGGGGGACCGGGGAGCTGTTTTTT. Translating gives CASNRGTGELFF.